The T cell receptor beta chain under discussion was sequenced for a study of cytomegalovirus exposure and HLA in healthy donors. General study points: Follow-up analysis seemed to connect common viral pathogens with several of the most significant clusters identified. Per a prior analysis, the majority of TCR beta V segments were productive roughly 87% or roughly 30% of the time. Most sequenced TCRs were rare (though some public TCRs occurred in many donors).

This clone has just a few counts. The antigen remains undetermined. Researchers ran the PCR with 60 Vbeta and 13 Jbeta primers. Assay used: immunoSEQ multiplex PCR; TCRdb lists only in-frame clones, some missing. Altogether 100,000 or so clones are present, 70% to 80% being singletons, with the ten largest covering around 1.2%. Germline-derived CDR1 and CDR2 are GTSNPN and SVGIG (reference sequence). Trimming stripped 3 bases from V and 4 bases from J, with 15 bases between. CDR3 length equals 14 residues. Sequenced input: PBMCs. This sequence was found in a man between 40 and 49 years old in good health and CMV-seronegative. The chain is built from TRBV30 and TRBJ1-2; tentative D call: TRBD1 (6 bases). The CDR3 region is CAWSYPTGPYGYTF. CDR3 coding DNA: TGTGCCTGGAGCTATCCGACAGGCCCCTATGGCTACACCTTC.